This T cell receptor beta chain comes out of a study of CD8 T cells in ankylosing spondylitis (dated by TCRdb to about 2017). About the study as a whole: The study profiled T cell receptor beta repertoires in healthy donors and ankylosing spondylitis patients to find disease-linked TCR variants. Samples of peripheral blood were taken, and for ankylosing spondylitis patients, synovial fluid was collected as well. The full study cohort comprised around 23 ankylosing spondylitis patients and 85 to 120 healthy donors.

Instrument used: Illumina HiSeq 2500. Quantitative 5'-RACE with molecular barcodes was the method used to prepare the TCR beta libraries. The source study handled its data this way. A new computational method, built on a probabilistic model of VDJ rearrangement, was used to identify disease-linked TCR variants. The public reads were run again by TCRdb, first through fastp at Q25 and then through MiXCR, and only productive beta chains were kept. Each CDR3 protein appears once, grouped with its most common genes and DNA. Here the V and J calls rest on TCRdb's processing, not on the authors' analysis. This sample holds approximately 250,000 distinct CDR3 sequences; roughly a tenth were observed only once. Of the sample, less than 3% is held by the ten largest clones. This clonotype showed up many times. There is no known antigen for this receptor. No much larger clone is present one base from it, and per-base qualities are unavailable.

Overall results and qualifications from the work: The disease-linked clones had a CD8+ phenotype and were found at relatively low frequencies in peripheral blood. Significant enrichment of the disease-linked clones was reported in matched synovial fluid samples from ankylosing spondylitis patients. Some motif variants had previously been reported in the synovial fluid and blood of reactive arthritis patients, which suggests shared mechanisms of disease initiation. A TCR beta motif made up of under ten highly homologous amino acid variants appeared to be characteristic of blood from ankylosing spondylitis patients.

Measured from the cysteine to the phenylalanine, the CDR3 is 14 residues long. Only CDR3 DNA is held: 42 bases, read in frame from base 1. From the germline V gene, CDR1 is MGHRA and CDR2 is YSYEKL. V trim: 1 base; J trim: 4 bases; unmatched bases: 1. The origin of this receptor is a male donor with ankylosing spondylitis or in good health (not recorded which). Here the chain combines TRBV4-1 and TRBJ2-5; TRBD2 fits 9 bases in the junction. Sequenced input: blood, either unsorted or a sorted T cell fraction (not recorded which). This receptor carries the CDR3 CASSQGSGRETQYF. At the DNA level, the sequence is TGCGCCAGCAGCCAAGGTAGCGGGAGAGAGACCCAGTACTTC.